These T cell receptor beta chains were read from a single sample in a study of CD8 T cells in ankylosing spondylitis. One entry per CDR3 protein results from TCRdb running MiXCR on the 5' RACE reads. The sample includes approximately 220,000 distinct CDR3 sequences, 15% to 20% of them seen just once. Sequencing was performed on blood, either unsorted or a sorted T cell fraction (not recorded which). These TCRs come from a male donor with ankylosing spondylitis. Both conserved end residues are part of each CDR3. The D gene is left open where the match is weak. Rows may omit the clone size; those that give it use once, few, many or a size class.

V: TRBV7-9
size: -
D: -
J: TRBJ2-5
DNA: TGTGCCAGCAGCCCTAGGCCAGGGGAAAGGAACCAAGAGACCCAGTACTTC
CDR3: CASSPRPGERNQETQYF

V: TRBV29-1
size: -
D: -
J: TRBJ2-1
DNA: TGCAGCGTGACCTTCGGTGAGCAGTTCTTC
CDR3: CSVTFGEQFF

V: TRBV15
size: -
D: -
J: TRBJ1-2
DNA: TGTGCCACCAGCGGGGGAGGGGCAGGGGCCCCCGACTATGGCTACACCTTC
CDR3: CATSGGGAGAPDYGYTF

V: TRBV7-9
size: few
D: TRBD2
J: TRBJ2-7
DNA: TGTGCCAGCAGCCCCCCCGGGGGGAGTAGATCCTACGAGCAGTACTTC
CDR3: CASSPPGGSRSYEQYF

V: TRBV29-1
size: -
D: -
J: TRBJ2-7
DNA: TGCAGCGCTTTGATGAACTACGAGCAGTACTTC
CDR3: CSALMNYEQYF

V: TRBV9
size: few
D: -
J: TRBJ2-1
DNA: TGTGCCAGCAGCGTAGGGGATACCATAGGACAGAGCAATGAGCAGTTCTTC
CDR3: CASSVGDTIGQSNEQFF

V: TRBV28
size: -
D: -
J: TRBJ2-2
DNA: TGTGCCAGCAGTTTATCCACAGGGTACACCGGGGAGCTGTTTTTT
CDR3: CASSLSTGYTGELFF

V: TRBV7-2
size: once
D: TRBD1
J: TRBJ1-1
DNA: TGTGCCAGCAGCACCTGGACAGGGGGGCACACTGAAGCTTTCTTT
CDR3: CASSTWTGGHTEAFF

V: TRBV11-1
size: few
D: -
J: TRBJ2-7
DNA: TGTGCCAGCAGCTTATCGGACTACGAGCAGTACTTC
CDR3: CASSLSDYEQYF

V: TRBV5-1
size: many
D: -
J: TRBJ2-7
DNA: TGTGCCAGCAGTTTAGCTGGTACCTACGAGCAGTACTTC
CDR3: CASSLAGTYEQYF

V: TRBV4-1
size: -
D: TRBD2
J: TRBJ2-5
DNA: TGCGCCAGCAGCCATTCGACTAGCGAGGAAGCAGAGACCCAGTACTTC
CDR3: CASSHSTSEEAETQYF

V: TRBV12-3/TRBV12-4
size: few
D: -
J: TRBJ1-4
DNA: TGTGCCAGCAGTCCCACCGGGGCAGGGGTTAATGAAAAACTGTTTTTT
CDR3: CASSPTGAGVNEKLFF

V: TRBV2
size: many
D: TRBD2
J: TRBJ2-1
DNA: TGTGCCAGCAGTGAAGCGGGAGGGCCCTACAATGAGCAGTTCTTC
CDR3: CASSEAGGPYNEQFF

V: TRBV3-1
size: -
D: TRBD2
J: TRBJ2-3
DNA: TGTGCCAGCAGCCAGGGACTAGCGGGAGCGGATACGCAGTATTTT
CDR3: CASSQGLAGADTQYF

V: TRBV7-8
size: -
D: -
J: TRBJ1-4
DNA: TGTGCCAGCAGCTTCCTACAAGGGACGGAAAAACTGTTTTTT
CDR3: CASSFLQGTEKLFF

V: TRBV27
size: -
D: -
J: TRBJ2-2
DNA: TGTGCCAGCAGTTTATTGTCCACGGCAGCGAACACCGGGGAGCTGTTTTTT
CDR3: CASSLLSTAANTGELFF

V: TRBV15
size: many
D: TRBD1
J: TRBJ1-5
DNA: TGTGCCACCAGCAGGGACAGGGGGCCCGGTCAGCCCCAGCATTTT
CDR3: CATSRDRGPGQPQHF

V: TRBV3-1
size: many
D: TRBD1
J: TRBJ2-1
DNA: TGTGCCAGCAGCTATCCCCCGGGACAGGGGGTCTATGAGCAGTTCTTC
CDR3: CASSYPPGQGVYEQFF

V: TRBV7-9
size: many
D: -
J: TRBJ2-7
DNA: TGTGCCAGCAGCCCTCGCGCCCCGGGACCCGCTGGTGAGCAGTACTTC
CDR3: CASSPRAPGPAGEQYF

V: TRBV5-1
size: -
D: -
J: TRBJ2-3
DNA: TGCGCCAGCAGCCCGGCGGAGAATCCCTTTCGAGAGGATACGCAGTATTTT
CDR3: CASSPAENPFREDTQYF